The 27 T cell receptor beta chains reported below all come from one sample, sequenced in a study of T cells in Graves' hyperthyroidism and ophthalmopathy. Amplification of TCR beta CDR3 regions was performed using RNA transcripts as template. The TCR CDR3 was amplified in a first-round RT-PCR using the HTBI primer set. MiXCR, run by TCRdb on the multiplex PCR reads, gives a single entry per CDR3 protein. The profile shows about 380,000 distinct CDR3 sequences, approximately 15% of them singletons. The sequencing input was blood. These receptors were collected from a man aged 25 to 40 with Graves' hyperthyroidism that later progressed to Graves' ophthalmopathy.

This clonotype appeared many times. Here the CDR3 DNA reads TGCGCCAGCATGAGGGGGACGGACACTGAAGCTTTCTTT. Amino acid sequence: CASMRGTDTEAFF. This sequence joins TRBV5-1 and TRBJ1-1; possible D gene TRBD1, 6 bases. The germline V gene has CDR1 SGHRS and CDR2 YFSETQ. V gave up 6 bases and J gave up 3 bases, with 12 bases separating them. The CDR3 is made up of 13 amino acids.

The sample holds many counts of this clonotype. This chain uses TRBV19 with TRBJ1-5; a weak D match, TRBD1 (5 bases). Germline V gene lookup returns CDR1 LNHDA and CDR2 SQIVND (reference sequence). Trimming stripped 2 bases from V and 1 base from J, with 9 bases between. The CDR3 loop spans 15 amino acids. DNA of the CDR3: TGTGCCAGTAGTATACAGGGTTTGAGCAATCAGCCCCAGCATTTT. Its translation: CASSIQGLSNQPQHF.

This clonotype has at least ten counts. The V and J genes are TRBV11-3 and TRBJ1-1; the D is unclear. The germline CDR1 and CDR2 sequences are SGHNT and YENEEA. This CDR3 contains 16 residues. Deletions cut 1 base from V and 4 bases from J, with 16 bases between. CDR3 nucleotides: TGTGCCAGCAGCTTAGGGTCAACCTTGATTGGCACTGAAGCTTTCTTT. Translating it yields CASSLGSTLIGTEAFF.

This clonotype occurred a few times. The CDR3 nucleotides are TGTGCCAGCAGTGATTTAGGACACACCGGGGAGCTGTTTTTT. Translating gives CASSDLGHTGELFF. The chain has TRBV2 and TRBJ2-2; D is uncertain. This CDR3 is 14 amino acids long. In germline, CDR1 is SNHLY, CDR2 FYNNEI. V lost 3 bases and J 3 bases, leaving 8 bases between the germline ends.

This clonotype was observed a few times. The DNA for the CDR3 is TGTGCCACCAGTGATTCAAACTACTATCCAGGGTTAGGAAACACCATATATTTT. Translation gives CATSDSNYYPGLGNTIYF. J is TRBJ1-3 and V is TRBV24-1, with D possibly matching TRBD1 (5 bases). This CDR3 contains 18 residues. Germline CDR1 is KGHDR and CDR2 is SFDVKD. Trimming stripped 2 bases from V and 4 bases from J, with 20 bases between.

Many counts were recorded for this clonotype. The genes are TRBV2 and TRBJ1-2; D gene uncertain. Germline CDR1 reads SNHLY; CDR2 reads FYNNEI. The CDR3 runs 13 residues. V lost 7 bases and J lost 1, with 10 bases in between. CDR3 protein: CASKTRVNYGYTF. CDR3 DNA: TGTGCCAGCAAAACACGTGTTAACTATGGCTACACCTTC.

This clonotype occurred many times. The rearrangement links TRBV19 to TRBJ1-1; D is uncertain. The V end lost 5 bases, the J end lost 4 bases, and 11 bases lay between the germline ends. Per germline, CDR1 LNHDA and CDR2 SQIVND (reference sequence). The CDR3 is 13 residues long. CDR3 region: CASSGRSGTEAFF. DNA of the CDR3: TGTGCCAGTAGTGGACGGTCGGGCACTGAAGCTTTCTTT. Combining the CDR3 with reference TRBV19 and TRBJ1-1 gives the whole variable domain DGGITQSPKYLFRKEGQNVTLSCEQNLNHDAMYWYRQDPGQGLRLIYYSQIVNDFQKGDIAEGYSVSREKKESFPLTVTSAQKNPTAFYLCASSGRSGTEAFFGQGTRLTVV.

This clonotype was observed many times. The V and J genes are TRBV3-1 and TRBJ1-1; 7 bases agree with TRBD1. The CDR3 is made up of 14 amino acids. The J segment lost 4 bases and the V segment lost 4 bases, leaving 6 bases of the junction unmatched. The germline gives CDR1 LGHDT, CDR2 YNNKEL (reference sequence). In nucleotides, the CDR3 is TGTGCCAGCAGCCGCAAGGGGGCAATCACTGAAGCTTTCTTT. It encodes CASSRKGAITEAFF. Using reference TRBV3-1 and TRBJ1-1 for the parts outside the CDR3, the full variable domain is DTAVSQTPKYLVTQMGNDKSIKCEQNLGHDTMYWYKQDSKKFLKIMFSYNNKELIINETVPNRFSPKSPDKAHLNLHINSLELGDSAVYFCASSRKGAITEAFFGQGTRLTVV.

This clonotype was counted at least ten times. The chain employs TRBV13 and TRBJ1-1; 11 nucleotides line up with TRBD1. The junction had 5 bases not matched to a gene; V was cut back by 5 bases and J by 6 bases. The CDR3 has 14 residues. Per the germline V gene, CDR1 is PRHDT and CDR2 is FYEKMQ (reference sequence). The CDR3 sequence: CASSRGQGGAEAFF. DNA for the CDR3: TGTGCCAGCAGCCGGGGACAGGGGGGAGCTGAAGCTTTCTTT.

This clonotype was picked up many times. This chain uses TRBV11-3 with TRBJ2-1, with D tentatively TRBD2 (6 bases). The CDR3 contains 14 residues. Germline CDR1 is SGHNT and CDR2 is YENEEA. Trimming took 2 bases from V and 5 from J, leaving 10 bases between them. The CDR3: CASSLWGVHNEQFF. As DNA, the CDR3 is TGTGCCAGCAGCTTATGGGGGGTCCACAATGAGCAGTTCTTC.

The table lists this clonotype with many counts. The chain uses TRBV30 and TRBJ1-2; D not certain. CDR1 is GTSNPN and CDR2 is SVGIG in the germline V gene (reference sequence). This CDR3 has 15 amino acids. The V end lost 1 base, the J end lost 2 bases, and 14 bases lay between the germline ends. The CDR3 DNA follows: TGTGCCTGGAGTGCCGGCCACTCTTCAAACTATGGCTACACCTTC. Translation gives CAWSAGHSSNYGYTF.

This clonotype was recorded at least ten times. This chain connects TRBV2 to TRBJ1-5, with TRBD1 identical over 10 bases. The trim removed 5 bases at V and 5 bases at J, leaving 12 bases unmatched. This CDR3 spans 17 amino acids. Germline V gene data show CDR1 as SNHLY and CDR2 as FYNNEI. DNA for the CDR3: TGTGCCAGCAGTTCCGGGACAGGGGATGAACGGTATCAGCCCCAGCATTTT. Its translation is CASSSGTGDERYQPQHF.

This clonotype came up many times. V is TRBV27 and J is TRBJ1-1, with TRBD1 as a possible D gene (6 bases). Trimming shortened V by 4 bases and J by 0 bases, and 12 bases separated the two germline ends. CDR3 length: 15 amino acids. Germline assignment: CDR1 MNHEY and CDR2 SMNVEV (reference sequence). The CDR3 spells CASSSRGYMNTEAFF. For the CDR3, the DNA is TGTGCCAGCAGTTCCAGGGGTTACATGAACACTGAAGCTTTCTTT.

This clonotype was picked up many times. The J gene is TRBJ1-1, the V gene TRBV10-2; D is perhaps TRBD1 (6 bases). The CDR3 is 14 residues long. V lost 6 bases, J lost 1 base, and 12 bases lay in between. CDR1 and CDR2 from the germline V gene are WSHSY and SAAADI. The CDR3 nucleotides are TGCGCCAGCAGAGGACAGCTAGAGAACACTGAAGCTTTCTTT. Encoded protein: CASRGQLENTEAFF.

Many counts were recorded for this clonotype. The V gene is TRBV6-1, the J gene TRBJ1-2, with D possibly matching TRBD1 (5 bases). Germline V gives CDR1 MNHNS, CDR2 SASEGT. This CDR3 contains 13 residues. V lost 7 bases and J lost 9, with 18 bases in between. Written as DNA, the CDR3 is TGTGCCAGCACACACCGGGACTTTACCCGCTACACCTTC. Encoded protein: CASTHRDFTRYTF.

This clonotype was detected many times. The rearrangement uses TRBV6-2 or TRBV6-3 and TRBJ1-5, with D unresolved. The CDR3 is 16 residues long. Per the germline V gene, CDR1 is MNHEY and CDR2 is SVGEGT. Deletions cut 0 bases from V and 0 bases from J, with 9 bases between. For the CDR3, the DNA is TGTGCCAGCAGTTACTCGGTGGGTCGTAGCAATCAGCCCCAGCATTTT. This gives the protein CASSYSVGRSNQPQHF.

This clonotype was picked up many times. CDR3 sequence reads: CAIRPGQGVRTEAFF. The CDR3 DNA is TGTGCCATCAGGCCGGGACAGGGGGTTCGCACTGAAGCTTTCTTT. The V gene is TRBV10-3, the J gene TRBJ1-1, with TRBD1 identical over 11 bases. Unmatched junction bases numbered 7, after V lost 6 bases and J lost 4 bases. CDR3 size: 15 residues. From germline, CDR1 is ENHRY and CDR2 SYGVKD.

In this sample, this clonotype turned up many times. The rearrangement links TRBV11-1 to TRBJ2-7; TRBD1 agrees at 8 bases. Germline CDR1 is SGHAT and CDR2 is FQDESV (reference sequence). V lost 1 base and J lost 2; bases outside the gene matches: 7. The CDR3 totals 16 residues. Here the CDR3 DNA reads TGTGCCAGCAGCTTAGGGACAGGGACTTTAGCCTACGAGCAGTACTTC. It translates to CASSLGTGTLAYEQYF.

The chain combines TRBV7-2 with TRBJ2-1, with D unresolved. The germline gives CDR1 SGHTA, CDR2 FQGNSA. V lost 2 bases, J lost 2 bases, and 7 bases lay in between. The CDR3 has 14 amino acids. This CDR3 is CASSLIYPYNEQFF. In DNA form, the CDR3 reads TGTGCCAGCAGCTTAATATACCCCTACAATGAGCAGTTCTTC.

This clonotype was picked up a small number of times. The gene calls are TRBV28 and TRBJ2-7; 7 bases fit TRBD1. The CDR3 spans 14 residues. Trimming cost V 6 bases and J 2 bases; bases outside gene matches: 7. Germline V lookup: CDR1 MDHEN, CDR2 SYDVKM. Written as DNA, the CDR3 is TGTGCCAGCAGGCTACAGGGGTCCCCCTACGAGCAGTACTTC. Protein product: CASRLQGSPYEQYF. Variable domain in full (rest from reference TRBV28 and TRBJ2-7): DVKVTQSSRYLVKRTGEKVFLECVQDMDHENMFWYRQDPGLGLRLIYFSYDVKMKEKGDIPEGYSVSREKKERFSLILESASTNQTSMYLCASRLQGSPYEQYFGPGTRLTVT.

This clonotype was seen a few times. V gene TRBV6-2 or TRBV6-3 combines with J gene TRBJ2-6, with D hard to call. The CDR3 extends over 18 amino acids. CDR1 and CDR2 (germline): MNHEY, SVGEGT. V was shortened by 0 bases and J by 0 bases, with 12 bases between the two germline ends. As DNA, the CDR3 is TGTGCCAGCAGTTACTCGTATCCCTATGGCTCTGGGGCCAACGTCCTGACTTTC. This encodes CASSYSYPYGSGANVLTF.

The sample holds many counts of this clonotype. CDR3 nucleotide sequence: TGTGCCAGTAGTATAGGTCAGGGGTCAAATCAGCCCCAGCATTTT. Its translation: CASSIGQGSNQPQHF. The chain employs TRBV19 and TRBJ1-5; TRBD1 is a possible D gene (6 bases). Per the germline V gene, CDR1 is LNHDA and CDR2 is SQIVND (reference sequence). The CDR3 consists of 15 residues. Trimming stripped 1 base from V and 4 bases from J, with 11 bases between.

The chain is built from TRBV29-1 and TRBJ1-4, with unresolved D. V was cut by 4 bases and J by 3 bases, with 12 bases left in between. This CDR3 comprises 14 residues. Germline-derived CDR1 and CDR2 are SQVTM and ANQGSEA. CDR3 in amino acids: CSVGNRPSNEKLFF. As DNA, the CDR3 is TGCAGCGTTGGAAACAGACCTTCTAATGAAAAACTGTTTTTT.

This clonotype was seen ten or more times. This rearrangement joins TRBV11-1 to TRBJ1-2; 10 bases line up with TRBD1. The V segment lost 5 bases and the J segment 7 bases; nucleotides outside the gene matches: 16. Per the germline V gene, CDR1 is SGHAT and CDR2 is FQDESV (reference sequence). The CDR3 has 17 residues. CDR3 DNA sequence: TGTGCCAGCAGCCCAAGACAGGGGGCCGAGCCCTCTGTTGGCTACACCTTC. It yields the protein CASSPRQGAEPSVGYTF.

This clonotype was counted ten times or more. The V and J genes are TRBV5-1 and TRBJ2-7; 10 nucleotides line up with TRBD2. The trim removed 3 bases at V and 4 bases at J, leaving 10 bases unmatched. CDR1 and CDR2 (germline): SGHRS, YFSETQ. The CDR3 loop spans 16 amino acids. In nucleotides, the CDR3 is TGCGCCAGCAGCTCTGGACCCAGCGGGGGGGCTTACGAGCAGTACTTC. Translation gives CASSSGPSGGAYEQYF.

This clonotype was found many times. The CDR3, as DNA: TGTGCCAGCAGCCAGCCCCCTCGCAGGGACGAGCAGTACTTC. This sequence encodes CASSQPPRRDEQYF. The chain carries TRBV7-9 and TRBJ2-7; weak D call: TRBD1 (5 bases). Looked up from germline, CDR1 is SEHNR and CDR2 is FQNEAQ (reference sequence). The V and J ends lost 5 bases and 5 bases respectively, with 16 bases between them. The length of the CDR3 is 14 residues.

This clonotype was observed a single time. The V call is TRBV3-1, the J call TRBJ2-7; D tentatively fits TRBD1 or TRBD2 (6 bases each). V lost 2 bases to trimming and J lost 3 bases, with 8 bases between them. CDR1 is LGHDT, CDR2 YNNKEL, per germline (reference sequence). CDR3 length: 13 residues. CDR3 region: CASSQRGDYEQYF. CDR3 nucleotide sequence: TGTGCCAGCAGCCAAAGGGGGGACTACGAGCAGTACTTC.